These T cell receptor beta chains were read from a single sample in a study of T-cell memory formation after mild COVID-19. TCRdb reanalysed the 5' RACE reads using MiXCR and keeps one entry per CDR3 protein. The sample lists 350,000 to 450,000 distinct CDR3 sequences, around 18% occurring once. Sample: PBMCs or a T cell subset sorted from them (not recorded which). These receptors were taken from an adult woman who had mild COVID-19 (a few samples of this study predate the infection). Cell type and time point are not known. Each CDR3 is given with its conserved first and last residue. The order of the fields is V gene, clone size, J gene, D gene, CDR3 protein, CDR3 DNA. A D gene is named only where the DNA matches it firmly. The size entry is marked missing in some rows and otherwise reads once, few, many or a size class.

>TRBV27|.|TRBJ2-7|.
CASSSSPTYEQYF
TGTGCCAGCAGTTCCTCCCCGACCTACGAGCAGTACTTC
>TRBV6-4|.|TRBJ1-5|TRBD1
CASRRDRDSRQPQHF
TGTGCCAGCAGAAGGGACAGGGATTCACGTCAGCCCCAGCATTTT
>TRBV6-4|few|TRBJ1-1|TRBD1
CASSGQEDTEAFF
TGTGCCAGCAGCGGACAGGAGGACACTGAAGCTTTCTTT
>TRBV29-1|.|TRBJ1-1|.
CSVVHRPTEAFF
TGCAGCGTTGTCCACAGACCCACTGAAGCTTTCTTT
>TRBV6-2/TRBV6-3|.|TRBJ2-4|.
CASTQGSAQYF
TGTGCCAGCACCCAGGGATCGGCGCAGTACTTC
>TRBV2|few|TRBJ2-7|TRBD2
CASNAGTTTAEQYF
TGTGCCAGCAACGCCGGGACTACCACCGCCGAGCAGTACTTC
>TRBV6-6|.|TRBJ2-2|TRBD2
CASSSAGLVYPGELFF
TGTGCCAGCAGTTCCGCGGGACTAGTTTATCCCGGGGAGCTGTTTTTT
>TRBV27|.|TRBJ2-7|.
CASSFLGGRDGGQREQYF
TGTGCCAGCAGTTTTTTGGGGGGCCGGGACGGAGGGCAGAGGGAGCAGTACTTC
>TRBV29-1|.|TRBJ1-1|.
CSVRRDTEAFF
TGCAGCGTTAGGAGGGACACTGAAGCTTTCTTT
>TRBV12-3/TRBV12-4|.|TRBJ2-1|.
CASSAESLRSREQFF
TGTGCCAGCAGTGCTGAGTCACTAAGGTCTCGGGAGCAGTTCTTC
>TRBV5-1|.|TRBJ1-2|.
CASSLSDVYGYTF
TGCGCCAGCAGCTTGTCCGACGTCTACGGCTACACCTTC
>TRBV5-4|.|TRBJ2-5|TRBD1
CASSSTGAHETQYF
TGTGCCAGCAGCTCGACAGGGGCCCATGAGACCCAGTACTTC
>TRBV15|.|TRBJ1-4|.
CATSRPGPKGEKLFF
TGTGCCACCAGCAGACCGGGACCCAAGGGGGAAAAACTGTTTTTT
>TRBV15|.|TRBJ2-7|.
CATSRVRETYEQYF
TGTGCCACCAGCAGAGTACGTGAGACCTACGAGCAGTACTTC
>TRBV7-6|.|TRBJ2-1|.
CASSRTMSSYNEQFF
TGTGCCAGCAGCCGGACTATGAGCTCCTACAATGAGCAGTTCTTC
>TRBV12-3/TRBV12-4|.|TRBJ1-1|.
CASSLQTRGTEAFF
TGTGCCAGCAGTCTACAGACGAGGGGAACTGAAGCTTTCTTT
>TRBV18|few|TRBJ1-1|.
CASSPQENTEAFF
TGTGCCAGTTCACCACAGGAGAACACTGAAGCTTTCTTT
>TRBV24-1|few|TRBJ2-2|TRBD2
CATSEPGLAGPLAMFF
TGTGCCACCAGTGAACCCGGACTAGCGGGGCCCCTAGCGATGTTTTTT
>TRBV4-1|few|TRBJ2-2|.
CASSHGLAYSTGELFF
TGCGCCAGCAGCCATGGTTTAGCGTACTCTACCGGGGAGCTGTTTTTT
>TRBV5-1|many|TRBJ1-5|.
CASSPTGNQPQHF
TGTGCCAGCAGTCCAACCGGGAATCAGCCCCAGCATTTT